This T cell receptor beta chain comes out of a study of cytomegalovirus exposure and HLA in healthy donors. For the study at large: From some 190 million T cells, an earlier analysis saw roughly 100 million unique TCR beta sequences. Findings and limits, study-wide: At a 0.05 false discovery rate, a later analysis found some 18,000 TCR beta sequences to be associated with HLA alleles.

The germline CDR1 and CDR2 sequences are MNHEY and SVGAGI. The CDR3 has 15 amino acids. Trimming shortened V by 0 bases and J by 3 bases, and 9 bases separated the two germline ends. In the PCR, 60 Vbeta and 13 Jbeta primers were used. The table came from immunoSEQ multiplex PCR; TCRdb's copy has only in-frame clones and leaves some out. The repertoire holds some 140,000 clones, with about 80% as singletons. This clone was observed a single time. Antigen: not known. Material: PBMCs. The receptor was isolated from a man younger than 40 in good health. The chain has TRBV6-5 and TRBJ1-5; no reliable D call. In DNA, the CDR3 is TGTGCCAGCAGTTACTCGATCAGGTCCAATCAGCCCCAGCATTTT. Translation gives CASSYSIRSNQPQHF.